Listed here are 22 T cell receptor beta chains from one sample, sequenced in a study of tumor and adjacent non-tumor tissue in lung cancer. No cell sorting was done before RNA was extracted from the tissue. TCRbeta libraries were built with three rounds of nested PCR, modified from ARM-PCR. A single record per CDR3 protein comes from TCRdb applying MiXCR to the multiplex PCR reads. The sample gives 220,000 or so distinct CDR3 sequences, roughly 70% of which show up once; 20% to 25% is in the top ten. Sequenced: lung tumor tissue. The receptors come from a man in his 60s with non-small cell lung cancer.

This clonotype was recorded at least ten times. The rearrangement joins TRBV29-1 to TRBJ1-1, with D possibly being TRBD1 (5 bases). V was clipped by 5 bases and J by 1 base, with 11 bases between them. CDR1 is SQVTM, CDR2 ANQGSEA, per germline. The CDR3 extends over 13 amino acids. The CDR3 DNA reads TGCAGCGTTTCGCACACAGGGAACACTGAAGCTTTCTTT. Residues: CSVSHTGNTEAFF. Drawing the rest from reference TRBV29-1 and TRBJ1-1, the complete variable domain is SAVISQKPSRDICQRGTSLTIQCQVDSQVTMMFWYRQQPGQSLTLIATANQGSEATYESGFVIDKFPISRPNLTFSTLTVSNMSPEDSSIYLCSVSHTGNTEAFFGQGTRLTVV.

Remarks on this clonotype: A much more abundant neighbour one base away suggests this may be a read error. The conserved phenylalanine or tryptophan is not found at the CDR3 terminus, so this likely reflects a read error. This chain joins TRBV28 and TRBJ1-2; a possible D gene is TRBD1 (5 bases). Trimming stripped 6 bases from V and 4 bases from J, with 12 bases between. Germline assignment: CDR1 MDHEN and CDR2 SYDVKM. The CDR3 has 13 residues. The CDR3 sequence: CASRLTGPYGYTL. The CDR3 nucleotides read TGTGCCAGCAGGCTTACAGGACCCTATGGCTACACCTTG.

Of note for this clonotype: The CDR3 does not close with the conserved phenylalanine or tryptophan, likely indicating a read error. The V call is TRBV20-1, the J call TRBJ1-5; 9 nucleotides line up with TRBD1. The CDR3 contains 20 residues. Germline V lookup: CDR1 DFQATT, CDR2 SNEGSKA (reference sequence). The CDR3 loop reads CSAVPPLGQGPTYSNQPQHY. CDR3 coding DNA: TGTAGTGCTGTTCCCCCGCTGGGACAGGGCCCAACTTATAGCAATCAGCCCCAGCATTAT.

In this sample, this clonotype turned up a few times. The CDR3 sequence: CSGSGGRGTTDTQYF. The CDR3 region has the DNA TGCAGCGGCTCGGGCGGGAGGGGAACTACTGATACGCAGTATTTT. The rearrangement joins TRBV20-1 to TRBJ2-3, with TRBD2 matching over 9 bases. Germline-derived CDR1 and CDR2 are DFQATT and SNEGSKA (reference sequence). There are 15 residues in the CDR3.

This sequence joins TRBV20-1 and TRBJ2-7; 7 bases align to TRBD2. Germline-derived CDR1 and CDR2 are DFQATT and SNEGSKA (reference sequence). This CDR3 contains 16 residues. The V and J ends lost 0 bases and 3 bases, in that order; junction bases with no gene match: 11. CDR3 loop: CSARDAGRVVSYEQYF. CDR3 sequence (DNA): TGCAGTGCTAGAGATGCGGGGAGGGTGGTTAGCTACGAGCAGTACTTC.

This clonotype was counted once. The junction and the germline gene differ at one end; a read error may be behind it. V is TRBV11-2 and J is TRBJ1-5; no clear D gene. The CDR3 covers 15 residues. The germline CDR1 and CDR2 sequences are SGHAT and FQNNGV. The CDR3 sequence is CVSSLEGNSSQPQHF. As DNA, the CDR3 is TGTGTCAGCAGCTTAGAAGGGAACAGCAGTCAGCCCCAGCATTTT.

With respect to this clonotype: A read error may explain this, as a much larger clone is one base away. This sequence joins TRBV6-1 and TRBJ1-1; a weak D match, TRBD1 (6 bases). Germline V gives CDR1 MNHNS, CDR2 SASEGT. V dropped 6 bases and J dropped 0 bases, with 11 bases sitting between them. The CDR3 contains 14 residues. Here the CDR3 DNA reads TGTGCCAGCAGCGTCACAGGGATGAACACTGAAGCTTTCTTT. Translating gives CASSVTGMNTEAFF.

Remarks on this clonotype: A clone one base away is much larger, so this may be a read error. This rearrangement joins TRBV20-1 to TRBJ2-7, with D tentatively TRBD1 (6 bases). CDR1 is DFQATT and CDR2 is SNEGSKA in the germline V gene (reference sequence). The CDR3 length is 14 residues. Trimming took 6 bases from V and 4 from J, leaving 19 bases between them. The CDR3 region has the DNA TGCAGTGCCAGGGTCTACAGCCAGGGGTACGAGCAGTACTTC. Translation gives CSARVYSQGYEQYF.

Note on this clonotype: The conserved closing phenylalanine or tryptophan is absent in this CDR3, likely reflecting a read error. The gene calls are TRBV20-1 and TRBJ2-7; TRBD1 agrees at 9 bases. V lost 3 bases to trimming and J lost 7 bases; unmatched junction nucleotides: 19. Germline loops: CDR1 DFQATT, CDR2 SNEGSKA (reference sequence). The CDR3 covers 17 residues. The CDR3 DNA reads TGCAGTGCTAGGAATTCGGACAGGGGCATTTCCCGGATGGAGCAGTACTCC. It is translated as CSARNSDRGISRMEQYS.

The V call is TRBV29-1, the J call TRBJ1-1; D is unclear. Germline V gene data show CDR1 as SQVTM and CDR2 as ANQGSEA. This CDR3 is 13 amino acids long. V lost 5 bases to trimming and J lost 11 bases, with 21 bases between them. The CDR3 DNA follows: TGCAGCGTTAAGTTGCTGGAGGGTATTGAGGCTTTCTTT. It encodes CSVKLLEGIEAFF.

With regard to this clonotype: A much larger clone is a single base away; this may be a read error. This chain uses TRBV25-1 with TRBJ1-1; D may be TRBD1 (6 bases). Per the germline V gene, CDR1 is MGHDK and CDR2 is SYGVNS. Trimming removed 2 bases at V and 3 bases at J, with 7 bases between. The CDR3 has 13 amino acids. The CDR3 region has the DNA TGTGCCAGCAGTGAAAGGGGGGACACTGAAGCTTTCTTT. Protein product: CASSERGDTEAFF.

Concerning this clonotype itself: A much larger clone is a single base away; this may be a read error. The chain is built from TRBV5-1 and TRBJ1-5; 7 bases fit TRBD1. The germline V gene has CDR1 SGHRS and CDR2 YFSETQ. The CDR3 loop spans 16 amino acids. Trimming took 4 bases from V and 4 from J; bases not matched to a gene: 11. The chain's CDR3 is CASSLSTGDENQPQHF. The CDR3 DNA follows: TGCGCCAGCAGCCTCTCTACAGGGGACGAAAATCAGCCCCAGCATTTT.

Remarks on this clonotype: An end of the junction does not agree with germline; a read error may underlie this. In nucleotides, the CDR3 is TGTACCAGCAGCCTCGACAGGCTAAAAGGGACCCAGTACTTC. Its translation: CTSSLDRLKGTQYF. The chain couples TRBV11-1 to TRBJ2-5; D is possibly TRBD1 (6 bases). Germline lookup yields CDR1 SGHAT and CDR2 FQDESV (reference sequence). The CDR3 totals 14 residues.

Remarks on this clonotype: With a much larger clone just one base away, this may be a read error. The CDR3 protein is CASSQELAGGFGTGELFF. The DNA of the CDR3 is TGCGCCAGCAGCCAAGAGTTGGCTGGCGGGTTCGGCACCGGGGAGCTGTTTTTT. V is TRBV4-3 and J is TRBJ2-2, with D perhaps matching TRBD2 (5 bases). Looked up from germline, CDR1 is LGHNA and CDR2 is YSLEER. The length of the CDR3 is 18 residues. Between the trimmed V and J ends, which lost 0 bases and 4 bases, there was a span of 18 bases.

The V and J genes are TRBV20-1 and TRBJ2-7; a weak D match, TRBD2 (5 bases). Between the trimmed V and J ends, which lost 3 bases and 13 bases, there was a span of 16 bases. The CDR3 is made up of 11 amino acids. CDR1 is DFQATT, CDR2 SNEGSKA, per germline (reference sequence). CDR3 nucleotides: TGCAGTGCTAGTGAGGGTTACGAGCTATACTTC. Amino acid sequence: CSASEGYELYF.

This clonotype was observed a few times. Just one base apart from a much larger clone, this may be a read error. The chain carries TRBV4-3 and TRBJ1-4, with D possibly being TRBD1 (5 bases). CDR1 is LGHNA and CDR2 is YSLEER in the germline V gene. The CDR3 is 15 amino acids. The CDR3 DNA follows: TGCACCAGCAGCCAAGATACGGGGACTAGAGAAAAACTGTTTTTT. This gives the protein CTSSQDTGTREKLFF.

Only one count was recorded for this clonotype. At one end, the junction sequence differs from germline, possibly due to a read error. The gene calls are TRBV20-1 and TRBJ2-1; 8 bases match TRBD2. This CDR3 spans 15 amino acids. Germline V lookup: CDR1 DFQATT, CDR2 SNEGSKA (reference sequence). This chain's CDR3 is CSAIVTGGLYSEQFF. CDR3 DNA sequence: TGCAGTGCTATAGTAACGGGAGGGCTTTACAGTGAGCAGTTCTTC.

Notes on this clonotype: The junction does not match germline at one end; this may be a read error. The rearrangement uses TRBV6-2 or TRBV6-3 and TRBJ2-7; D gene ambiguous. Germline assignment: CDR1 MNHEY and CDR2 SVGEGT. CDR3 length: 12 amino acids. CDR3 in DNA: TGTGCCAGCAGGAGAGACTGGTACGGGCAGTACTTC. Its protein product is CASRRDWYGQYF.

Remarks on this clonotype: Germline is not matched at one junction end, which may reflect a read error. The rearrangement uses TRBV5-1 and TRBJ2-3; the D gene could be TRBD1 or TRBD2 (5 bases each). The CDR3 is made up of 14 amino acids. Germline values: CDR1 SGHRS, CDR2 YFSETQ. The chain's CDR3 is CAGRVGASTDTQCF. CDR3 coding DNA: TGCGCCGGCAGGGTCGGGGCTAGCACAGATACGCAGTGTTTT.

The chain is built from TRBV4-1 and TRBJ1-5; no firm D call. Trimming left V 1 base short and J 2 bases short, with 6 bases between. The germline CDR1 and CDR2 sequences are MGHRA and YSYEKL. The CDR3 consists of 14 residues. The CDR3 protein is CASSQGTGNQPQHF. The CDR3 bases are TGCGCCAGCAGCCAAGGAACAGGCAATCAGCCCCAGCATTTT.

This clonotype was observed a handful of times. The J gene is TRBJ2-7, the V gene TRBV6-1, with 10 bases identical to TRBD1. Germline assignment: CDR1 MNHNS and CDR2 SASEGT. V gave up 7 bases and J gave up 3 bases; unmatched junction bases: 18. This CDR3 spans 18 amino acids. Here the CDR3 reads CASTKHPGQGSLFYEQYF. CDR3 sequence (DNA): TGTGCCAGCACCAAACACCCGGGACAGGGGAGTCTCTTCTACGAGCAGTACTTC.

This clonotype has just a few counts. A much more abundant neighbour one base away suggests this may be a read error. The CDR3 protein is CSVEILGKQYF. CDR3 in DNA: TGCAGCGTTGAAATTCTAGGGAAGCAGTACTTC. The chain carries TRBV29-1 and TRBJ2-7; no clear D gene. Germline-derived CDR1 and CDR2 are SQVTM and ANQGSEA. This CDR3 spans 11 amino acids. The V and J ends lost 2 bases and 8 bases respectively, with 10 bases between them.